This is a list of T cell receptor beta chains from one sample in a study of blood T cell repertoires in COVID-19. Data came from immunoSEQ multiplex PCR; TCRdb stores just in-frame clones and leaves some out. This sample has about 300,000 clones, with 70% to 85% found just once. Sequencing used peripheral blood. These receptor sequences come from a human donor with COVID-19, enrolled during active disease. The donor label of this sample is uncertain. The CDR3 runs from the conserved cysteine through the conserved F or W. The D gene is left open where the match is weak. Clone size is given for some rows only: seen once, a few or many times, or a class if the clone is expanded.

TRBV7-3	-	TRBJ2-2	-	CASSLSGRGTGELFF
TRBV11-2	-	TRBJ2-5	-	CASSRGHQETQYF
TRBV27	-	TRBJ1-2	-	CASSPSRALLYGYTF
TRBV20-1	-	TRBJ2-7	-	CSASISGSYEQYF
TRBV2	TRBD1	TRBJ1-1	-	CASTPGQGLAEAFF
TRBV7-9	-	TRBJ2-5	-	CASSPPGVVSETQYF
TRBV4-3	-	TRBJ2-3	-	CASSQDGLTGDIGNTQYF
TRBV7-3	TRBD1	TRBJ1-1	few	CASSLTGSNTEAFF
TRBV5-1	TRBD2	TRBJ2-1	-	CASSLAGLSYNEQFF
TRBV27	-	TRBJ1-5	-	CASSPWGVSNQPQHF
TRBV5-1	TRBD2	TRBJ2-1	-	CASSFLEAGGHLNEQFF
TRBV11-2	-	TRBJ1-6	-	CASSLVRGYSDNSPLHF
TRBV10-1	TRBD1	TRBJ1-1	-	CASGRQGGTEAFF
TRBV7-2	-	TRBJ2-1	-	CASSSILGAYNEQFF
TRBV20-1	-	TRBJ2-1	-	CSASYGSRHNEQFF
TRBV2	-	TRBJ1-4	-	CASSLDSQWGKLFF
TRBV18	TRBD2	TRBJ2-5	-	CASSPFSGSEETQYF
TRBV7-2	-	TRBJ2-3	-	CASSLQGPDTQYF
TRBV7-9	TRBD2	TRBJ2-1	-	CASERELGNEQFF
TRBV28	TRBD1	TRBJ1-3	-	CAIRTGSSGNTIYF
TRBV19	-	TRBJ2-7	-	CASMQGNEQYF
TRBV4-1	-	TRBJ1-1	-	CASSHRGDLNTEAFF
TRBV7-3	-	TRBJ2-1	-	CASSLQVPDEQFF
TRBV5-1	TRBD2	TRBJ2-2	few	CASSLNSGGYTGELFF
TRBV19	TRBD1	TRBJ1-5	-	CASSTQTGNQPQHF
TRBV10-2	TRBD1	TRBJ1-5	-	CASSANRGDQPQHF
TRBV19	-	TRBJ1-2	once	CASSSSRGPSNSYGYTF
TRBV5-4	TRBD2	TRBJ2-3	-	CASSVPGTRITDTQYF
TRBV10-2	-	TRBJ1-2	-	CASSEVGGVDSYTF
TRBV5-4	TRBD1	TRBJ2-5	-	CASGRTGRETQYF
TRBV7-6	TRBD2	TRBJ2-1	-	CASSLVASGSHEQFF
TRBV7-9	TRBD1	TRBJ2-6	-	CASSLQGGAGANVLTF
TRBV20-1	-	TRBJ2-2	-	CSASRVRRNTGELFF
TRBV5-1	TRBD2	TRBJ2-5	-	CASSPTSGSQETQYF
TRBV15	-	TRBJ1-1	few	CATRVSYMNTEAFF
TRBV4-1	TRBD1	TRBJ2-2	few	CASRRGQGDTGELFF
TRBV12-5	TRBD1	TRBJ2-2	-	CASGQRDRDTGELFF
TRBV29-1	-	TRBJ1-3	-	CSVGRVGNTIYF
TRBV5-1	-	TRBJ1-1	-	CASRTGPGAYTEAFF
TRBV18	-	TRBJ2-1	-	CASSPPEESSYNEQFF
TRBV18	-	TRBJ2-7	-	CASSAGRGSYEQYF
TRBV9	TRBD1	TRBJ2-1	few	CASSATLWGQGVGNEQFF
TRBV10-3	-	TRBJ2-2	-	CAISHDSGELFF
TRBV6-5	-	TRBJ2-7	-	CASSSIRRGRDEQYF
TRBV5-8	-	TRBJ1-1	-	CASSSVGVRNTEAFF
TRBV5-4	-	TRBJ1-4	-	CASSLEAGDEKLFF